This record covers a single TCR beta chain. This clonotype was seen many times. The specificity of this receptor is unknown. No base quality values were provided; no much bigger clone lies one nucleotide off. The TCR beta CDR3 regions were amplified from the RNA transcripts. The TCR CDR3 was subjected to a first round of RT-PCR using the HTBI primer set and the Qiagen OneStep RT-PCR kit. The libraries were constructed in a second round of multiplex PCR and then size-selected and purified. Libraries were sequenced paired-end with 100 bp reads on an Illumina HiSeq2000. Per the source publication's procedure: SOAPnuke was used to process the raw data, removing reads that contained adapters or uncalled bases, had a mean Phred below 15, or lacked an exact match to the constant primer or identifier. COPE v1.2.5 was used to merge high-quality paired reads, and clonotypes were defined as unique nucleotide sequences. Clonotypes were aligned to IMGT TRBV, TRBD and TRBJ reference segments using MiTCR v1.1. Only V-J combinations with frequency above 0.0001, covering 99% to 99.2% of repertoires, were analysed. The TCS score was defined as the ratio of F50 (clonal expansion) to E x V (chaos), calculated using BLOSUM62-based TCRdist between CDR3 peptides within each V-J. Welch's t-statistics and random forest reduced roughly 500 V-J features to 13, which were used in a naive Bayes classifier (R e1071). The public reads were run again by TCRdb, first through fastp at Q25 and then through MiXCR, and only productive beta chains were kept. One record per CDR3 amino acid sequence lists the most common genes and DNA. What appears here as the V and J calls and clone size reflects TCRdb's work, not the paper's. The sample includes about 420,000 distinct CDR3 sequences, with about 15% observed a single time. Roughly 13% of the sample comes from the top ten.

A patient counted as having stable Graves' hyperthyroidism if no progression to ophthalmopathy occurred over 18 months of follow-up. Hyperthyroidism patients were newly diagnosed, had a disease duration of under 2 months, and were aged 18 to 65 years. The study excluded patients with uncontrolled infections, other autoimmune diseases, pregnancy or lactation. Diagnoses were based on clinical symptoms, serum thyroxine and TRAb, thyroid ultrasound and orbital computed tomography. Ficoll-Paque density gradient centrifugation was used to isolate PBMCs from approximately 10 ml of fresh peripheral blood. Trizol reagent was used to extract total RNA, and RNA quality was then checked on an Agilent 2100 Bioanalyzer. The record originates from a study of T cells in Graves' hyperthyroidism and ophthalmopathy (dated by TCRdb to about 2019). For context, the study as a whole: Peripheral blood samples were taken at initial diagnosis, before any treatment was given. In more than five Graves' hyperthyroidism patients, the study also compared T-cell repertoires from thyroid tissue with T-cell repertoires from blood. A discovery cohort of approximately 97 patients, approximately 45 with Graves' ophthalmopathy and roughly 59 with stable Graves' hyperthyroidism, was used to find distinguishing TCR V-J signatures. Once sampling was done, hyperthyroidism patients were given methimazole at a starting dose of 30 mg daily, whereas ophthalmopathy patients were given high-dose intravenous methylprednisolone. For training and testing, the roughly 93 patients in the discovery cohort were randomly divided in a 7:3 ratio. Prospective prediction of ophthalmopathy was tested in an independent validation cohort consisting of fewer than 20 hyperthyroidism patients and around 16 patients who later progressed to ophthalmopathy. TCR Vbeta CDR3 sequencing of approximately 140 peripheral blood samples (roughly 43 ophthalmopathy, 75 to 80 hyperthyroidism and approximately 17 progressor patients) is reported in the paper.

The full study reports these points: A model built on a 13 V-J signature distinguished ophthalmopathy from stable hyperthyroidism, reaching around 88% sensitivity and approximately 83% specificity in cross-validation and 80%/75% in testing. In validation, the model predicted progression to ophthalmopathy with over 60% sensitivity and over 72% specificity, a median of roughly seven months before onset. No statistical method was used to fix the sample size in advance, and group allocation was not hidden from the investigators. Most expanded thyroid clonotypes (frequency above 0.001) were also found in blood, which suggests that blood repertoires may mirror thyroid immune responses.

The CDR3 holds 16 amino acids from the cysteine to the phenylalanine. The sequence is cut down to CDR3 DNA, 48 bases in frame from base 1. Reading the germline V gene gives CDR1 MNHEY and CDR2 SVGAGI. V lost 7 bases and J lost 3 bases; the stretch between them is 18 bases long. What was sequenced was blood. Here the chain combines TRBV6-5 and TRBJ2-2, with the D gene uncertain. The source of this sequence is a woman aged 18-29 years with Graves' hyperthyroidism. CDR3 sequence: CASKRENPTHTGELFF. The bases read TGTGCCAGCAAAAGGGAAAACCCAACCCACACCGGGGAGCTGTTTTTT.